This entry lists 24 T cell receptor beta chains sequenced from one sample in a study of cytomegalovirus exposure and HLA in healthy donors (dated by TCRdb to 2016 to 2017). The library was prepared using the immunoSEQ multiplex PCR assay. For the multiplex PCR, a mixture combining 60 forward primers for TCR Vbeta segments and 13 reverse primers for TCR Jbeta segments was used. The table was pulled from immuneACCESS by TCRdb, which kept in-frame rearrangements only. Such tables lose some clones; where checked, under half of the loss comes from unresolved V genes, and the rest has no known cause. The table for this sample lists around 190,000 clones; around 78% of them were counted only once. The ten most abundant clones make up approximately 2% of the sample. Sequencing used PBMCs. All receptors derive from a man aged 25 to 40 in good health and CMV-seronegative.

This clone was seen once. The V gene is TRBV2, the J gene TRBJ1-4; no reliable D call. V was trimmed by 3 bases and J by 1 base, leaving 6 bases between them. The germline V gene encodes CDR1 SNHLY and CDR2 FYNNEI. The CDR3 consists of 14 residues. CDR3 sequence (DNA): TGTGCCAGCAGTGAGTTCTTAACTAATGAAAAACTGTTTTTT. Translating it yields CASSEFLTNEKLFF.

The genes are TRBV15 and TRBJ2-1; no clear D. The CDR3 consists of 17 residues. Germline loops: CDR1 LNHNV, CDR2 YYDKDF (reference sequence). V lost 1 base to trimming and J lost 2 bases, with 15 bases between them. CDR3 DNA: TGTGCCACCAGCAGAGTAGATCCGACACAAGCCTACAATGAGCAGTTCTTC. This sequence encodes CATSRVDPTQAYNEQFF.

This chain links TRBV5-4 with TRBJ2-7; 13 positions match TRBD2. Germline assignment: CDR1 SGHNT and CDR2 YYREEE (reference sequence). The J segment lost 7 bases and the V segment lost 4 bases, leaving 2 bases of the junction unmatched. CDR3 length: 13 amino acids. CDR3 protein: CASSPGLAGEQYF. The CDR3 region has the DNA TGTGCCAGCAGCCCGGGACTAGCGGGGGAGCAGTACTTC.

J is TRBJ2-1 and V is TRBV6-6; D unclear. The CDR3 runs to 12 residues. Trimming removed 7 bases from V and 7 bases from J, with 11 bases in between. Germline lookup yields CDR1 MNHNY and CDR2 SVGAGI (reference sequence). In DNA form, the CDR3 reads TGTGCCAGCACTACCGTAGTGAATGAGCAGTTCTTC. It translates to CASTTVVNEQFF.

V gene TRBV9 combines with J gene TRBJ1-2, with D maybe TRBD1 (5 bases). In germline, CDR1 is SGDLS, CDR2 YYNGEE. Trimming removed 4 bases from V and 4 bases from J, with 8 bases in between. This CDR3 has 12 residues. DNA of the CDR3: TGTGCCAGCAGCCAGGGTGCCTATGGCTACACCTTC. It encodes CASSQGAYGYTF.

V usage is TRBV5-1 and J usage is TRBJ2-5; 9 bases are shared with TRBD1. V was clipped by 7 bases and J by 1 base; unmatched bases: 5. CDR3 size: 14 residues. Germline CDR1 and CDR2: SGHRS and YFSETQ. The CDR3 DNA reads TGCGCCAGCGGGCAACAGGGGGCCCAAGAGACCCAGTACTTC. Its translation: CASGQQGAQETQYF.

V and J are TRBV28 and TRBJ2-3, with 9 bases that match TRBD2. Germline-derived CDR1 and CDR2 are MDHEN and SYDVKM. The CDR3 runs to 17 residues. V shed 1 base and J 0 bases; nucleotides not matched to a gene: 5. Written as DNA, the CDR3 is TGTGCCAGCAGTTTATTCCGACTAGCGGATAGCACAGATACGCAGTATTTT. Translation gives CASSLFRLADSTDTQYF.

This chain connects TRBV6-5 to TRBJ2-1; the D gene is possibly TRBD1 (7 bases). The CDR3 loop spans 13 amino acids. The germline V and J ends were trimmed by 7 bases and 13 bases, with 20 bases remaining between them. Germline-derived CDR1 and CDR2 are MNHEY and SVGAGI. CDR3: CASKEGGGVYQFF. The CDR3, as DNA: TGTGCCAGCAAGGAAGGGGGCGGGGTTTATCAGTTCTTC.

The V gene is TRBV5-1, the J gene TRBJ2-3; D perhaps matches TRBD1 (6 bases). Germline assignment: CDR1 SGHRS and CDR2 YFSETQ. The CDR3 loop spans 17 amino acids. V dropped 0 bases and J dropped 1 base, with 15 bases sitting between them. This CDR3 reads CASSLDPGGEGTDTQYF. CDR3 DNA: TGCGCCAGCAGCTTGGACCCTGGGGGCGAGGGCACAGATACGCAGTATTTT.

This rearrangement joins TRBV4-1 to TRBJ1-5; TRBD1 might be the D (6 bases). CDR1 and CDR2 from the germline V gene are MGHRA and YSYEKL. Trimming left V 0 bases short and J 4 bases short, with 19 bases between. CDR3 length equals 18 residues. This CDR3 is CASSQDPNRVGPNQPQHF. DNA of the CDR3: TGCGCCAGCAGCCAAGATCCTAACAGGGTTGGGCCTAATCAGCCCCAGCATTTT.

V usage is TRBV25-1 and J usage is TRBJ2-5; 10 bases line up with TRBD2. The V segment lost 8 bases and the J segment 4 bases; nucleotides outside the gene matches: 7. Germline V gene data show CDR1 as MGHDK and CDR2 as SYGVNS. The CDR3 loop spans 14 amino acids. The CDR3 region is CASRTSGSGETQYF. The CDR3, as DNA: TGTGCCAGCCGGACTAGCGGCAGCGGAGAGACCCAGTACTTC.

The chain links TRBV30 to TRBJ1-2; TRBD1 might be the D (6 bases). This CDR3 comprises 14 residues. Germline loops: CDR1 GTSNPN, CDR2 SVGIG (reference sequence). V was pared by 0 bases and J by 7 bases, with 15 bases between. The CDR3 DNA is TGTGCCTGGAGTGTACCGGGGGGCGCGATTGGCTACACCTTC. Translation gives CAWSVPGGAIGYTF.

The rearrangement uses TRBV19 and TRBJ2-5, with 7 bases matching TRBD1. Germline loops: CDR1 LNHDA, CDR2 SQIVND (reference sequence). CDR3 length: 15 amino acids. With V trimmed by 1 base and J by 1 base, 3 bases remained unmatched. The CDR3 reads CASSIGPGGQETQYF. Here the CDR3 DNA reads TGTGCCAGTAGTATAGGCCCAGGGGGCCAAGAGACCCAGTACTTC.

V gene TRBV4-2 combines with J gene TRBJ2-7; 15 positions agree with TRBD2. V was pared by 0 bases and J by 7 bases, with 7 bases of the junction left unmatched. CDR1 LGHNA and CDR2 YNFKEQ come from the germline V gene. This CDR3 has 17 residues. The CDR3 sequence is CASSQDGGTSGRREQYF. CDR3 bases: TGTGCCAGCAGCCAAGATGGGGGGACTAGCGGGAGGAGAGAGCAGTACTTC.

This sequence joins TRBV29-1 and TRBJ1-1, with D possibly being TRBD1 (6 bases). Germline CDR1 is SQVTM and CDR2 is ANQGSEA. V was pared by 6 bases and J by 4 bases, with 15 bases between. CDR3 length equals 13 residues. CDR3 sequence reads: CSVDRGGSTEAFF. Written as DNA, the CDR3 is TGCAGCGTCGATAGGGGGGGGAGCACTGAAGCTTTCTTT.

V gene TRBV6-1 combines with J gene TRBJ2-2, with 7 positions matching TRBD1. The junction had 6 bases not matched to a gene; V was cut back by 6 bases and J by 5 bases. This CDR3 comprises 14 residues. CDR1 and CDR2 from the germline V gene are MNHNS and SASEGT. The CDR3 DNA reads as TGTGCCAGCAGCCGGGACAGCTTTACCGGGGAGCTGTTTTTT. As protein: CASSRDSFTGELFF.

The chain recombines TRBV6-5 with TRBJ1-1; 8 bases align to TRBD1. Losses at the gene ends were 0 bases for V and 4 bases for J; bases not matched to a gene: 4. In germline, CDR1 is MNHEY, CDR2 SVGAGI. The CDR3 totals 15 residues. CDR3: CASSYSITGGTEAFF. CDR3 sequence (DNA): TGTGCCAGCAGTTACTCGATTACAGGGGGCACTGAAGCTTTCTTT.

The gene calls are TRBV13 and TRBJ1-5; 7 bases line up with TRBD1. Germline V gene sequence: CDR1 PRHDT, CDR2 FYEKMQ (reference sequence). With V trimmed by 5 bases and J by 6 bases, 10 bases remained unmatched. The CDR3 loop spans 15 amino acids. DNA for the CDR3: TGTGCCAGCAGCCGCGGGACAGCCGACGGTCAGCCCCAGCATTTT. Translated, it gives CASSRGTADGQPQHF.

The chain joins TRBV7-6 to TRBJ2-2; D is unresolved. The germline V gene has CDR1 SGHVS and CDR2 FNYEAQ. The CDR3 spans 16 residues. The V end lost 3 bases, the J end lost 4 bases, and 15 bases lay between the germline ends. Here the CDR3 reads CASSFFVPGGTGELFF. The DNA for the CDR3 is TGTGCCAGCAGCTTTTTCGTCCCGGGTGGCACCGGGGAGCTGTTTTTT.

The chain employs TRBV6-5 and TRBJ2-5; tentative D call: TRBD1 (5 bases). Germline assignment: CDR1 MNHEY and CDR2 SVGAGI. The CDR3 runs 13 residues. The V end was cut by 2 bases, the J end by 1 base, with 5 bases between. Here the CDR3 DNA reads TGTGCCAGCAGTTACGACAGCCAAGAGACCCAGTACTTC. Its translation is CASSYDSQETQYF.

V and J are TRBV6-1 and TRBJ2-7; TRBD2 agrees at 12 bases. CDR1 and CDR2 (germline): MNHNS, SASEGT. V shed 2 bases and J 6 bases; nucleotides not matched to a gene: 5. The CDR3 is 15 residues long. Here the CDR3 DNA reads TGTGCCAGCAGTGAACTAGCGGGAGGGCCCTCCGAGCAGTACTTC. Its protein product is CASSELAGGPSEQYF.

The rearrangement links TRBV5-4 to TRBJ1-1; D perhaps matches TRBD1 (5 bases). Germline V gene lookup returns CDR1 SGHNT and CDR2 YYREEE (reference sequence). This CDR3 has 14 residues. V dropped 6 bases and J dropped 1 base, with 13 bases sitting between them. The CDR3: CASKRGQTNTEAFF. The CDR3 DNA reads TGTGCCAGCAAGCGCGGACAAACGAACACTGAAGCTTTCTTT.

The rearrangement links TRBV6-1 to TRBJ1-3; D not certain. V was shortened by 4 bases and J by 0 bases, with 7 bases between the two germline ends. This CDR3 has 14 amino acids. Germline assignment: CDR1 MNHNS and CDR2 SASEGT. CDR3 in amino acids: CASSGLSSGNTIYF. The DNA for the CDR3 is TGTGCCAGCAGTGGGCTTTCCTCTGGAAACACCATATATTTT.

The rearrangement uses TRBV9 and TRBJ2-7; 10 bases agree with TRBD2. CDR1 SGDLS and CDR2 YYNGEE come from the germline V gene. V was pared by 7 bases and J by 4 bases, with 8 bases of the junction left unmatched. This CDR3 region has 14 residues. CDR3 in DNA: TGTGCCAGCGACTCTAGCGGGAGCTTTTACGAGCAGTACTTC. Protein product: CASDSSGSFYEQYF. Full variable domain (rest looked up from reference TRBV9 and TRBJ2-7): DSGVTQTPKHLITATGQRVTLRCSPRSGDLSVYWYQQSLDQGLQFLIQYYNGEERAKGNILERFSAQQFPDLHSELNLSSLELGDSALYFCASDSSGSFYEQYFGPGTRLTVT.